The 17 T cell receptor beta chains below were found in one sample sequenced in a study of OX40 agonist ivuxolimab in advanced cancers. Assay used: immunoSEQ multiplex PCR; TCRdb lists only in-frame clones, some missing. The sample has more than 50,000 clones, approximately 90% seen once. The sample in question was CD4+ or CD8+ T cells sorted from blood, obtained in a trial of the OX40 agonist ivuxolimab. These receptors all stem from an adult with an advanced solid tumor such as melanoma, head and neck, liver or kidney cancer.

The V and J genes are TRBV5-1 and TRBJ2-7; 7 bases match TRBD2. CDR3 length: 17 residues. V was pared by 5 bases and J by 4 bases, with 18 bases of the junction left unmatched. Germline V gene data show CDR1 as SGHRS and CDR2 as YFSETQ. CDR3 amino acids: CASRSTVSSGFNYEQYF. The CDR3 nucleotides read TGCGCCAGCAGATCGACAGTTTCTAGCGGTTTTAATTACGAGCAGTACTTC.

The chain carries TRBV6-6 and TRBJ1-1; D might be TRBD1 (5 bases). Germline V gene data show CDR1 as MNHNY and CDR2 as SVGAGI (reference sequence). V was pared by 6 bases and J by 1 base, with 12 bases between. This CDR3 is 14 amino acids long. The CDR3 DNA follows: TGTGCCAGCAGCCTCGGGGCAGGGAACACTGAAGCTTTCTTT. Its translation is CASSLGAGNTEAFF.

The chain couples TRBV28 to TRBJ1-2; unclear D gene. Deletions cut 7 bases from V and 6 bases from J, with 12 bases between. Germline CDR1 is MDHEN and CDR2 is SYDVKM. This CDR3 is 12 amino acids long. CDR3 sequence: CASTPGSNGYTF. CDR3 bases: TGTGCCAGCACCCCGGGGTCTAATGGCTACACCTTC.

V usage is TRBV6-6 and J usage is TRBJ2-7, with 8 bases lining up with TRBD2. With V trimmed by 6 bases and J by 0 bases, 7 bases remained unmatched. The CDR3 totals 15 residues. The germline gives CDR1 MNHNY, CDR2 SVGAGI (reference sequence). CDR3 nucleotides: TGTGCCAGCAGCCAACTAGCGGAGCGCTCCTACGAGCAGTACTTC. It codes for CASSQLAERSYEQYF.

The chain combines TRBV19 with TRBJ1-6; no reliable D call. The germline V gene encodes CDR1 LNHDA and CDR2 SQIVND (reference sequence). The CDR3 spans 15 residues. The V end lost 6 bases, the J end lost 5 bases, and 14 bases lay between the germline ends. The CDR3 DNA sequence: TGTGCCAGTAGCCAGTGGAAGACCGATAATTCACCCCTCCACTTT. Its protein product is CASSQWKTDNSPLHF.

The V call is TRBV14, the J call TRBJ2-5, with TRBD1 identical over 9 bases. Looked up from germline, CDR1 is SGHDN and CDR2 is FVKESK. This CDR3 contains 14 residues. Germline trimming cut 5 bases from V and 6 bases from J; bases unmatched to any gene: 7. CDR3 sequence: CASSEDRGIKTQYF. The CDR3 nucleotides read TGTGCCAGCAGCGAGGACAGGGGAATAAAGACCCAGTACTTC.

CDR3 sequence (DNA): TGTGCCAGCAGCAAGGACGTAAGGAACACTGAAGCTTTCTTT. Translation: CASSKDVRNTEAFF. The gene calls are TRBV7-9 and TRBJ1-1; D gene ambiguous. Germline assignment: CDR1 SEHNR and CDR2 FQNEAQ (reference sequence). V gave up 5 bases and J gave up 1 base, with 11 bases separating them. This CDR3 has 14 residues. The full variable domain, in which reference TRBV7-9 and TRBJ1-1 provide the parts outside the CDR3, is DTGVSQNPRHKITKRGQNVTFRCDPISEHNRLYWYRQTLGQGPEFLTYFQNEAQLEKSRLLSDRFSAERPKGSFSTLEIQRTEQGDSAMYLCASSKDVRNTEAFFGQGTRLTVV.

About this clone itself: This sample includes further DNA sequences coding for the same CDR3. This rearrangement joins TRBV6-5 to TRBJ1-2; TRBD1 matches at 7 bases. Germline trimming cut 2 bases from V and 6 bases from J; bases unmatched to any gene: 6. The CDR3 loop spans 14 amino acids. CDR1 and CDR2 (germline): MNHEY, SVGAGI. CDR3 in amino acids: CASSYRRQGDGYTF. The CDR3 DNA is TGTGCCAGCAGTTACAGGAGACAGGGTGATGGCTACACCTTC.

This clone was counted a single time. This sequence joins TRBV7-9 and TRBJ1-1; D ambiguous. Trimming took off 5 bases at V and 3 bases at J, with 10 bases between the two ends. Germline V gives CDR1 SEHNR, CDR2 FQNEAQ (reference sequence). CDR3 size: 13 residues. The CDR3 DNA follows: TGTGCCAGCAGCCAAACAGTAGACACTGAAGCTTTCTTT. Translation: CASSQTVDTEAFF.

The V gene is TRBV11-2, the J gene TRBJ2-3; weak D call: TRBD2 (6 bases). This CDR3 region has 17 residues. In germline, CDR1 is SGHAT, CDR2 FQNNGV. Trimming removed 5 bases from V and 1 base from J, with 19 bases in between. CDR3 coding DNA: TGTGCCAGCAGCCTACTCGGGGCGGGAAGTCGCACAGATACGCAGTATTTT. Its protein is CASSLLGAGSRTDTQYF. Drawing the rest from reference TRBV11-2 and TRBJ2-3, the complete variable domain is EAGVAQSPRYKIIEKRQSVAFWCNPISGHATLYWYQQILGQGPKLLIQFQNNGVVDDSQLPKDRFSAERLKGVDSTLKIQPAKLEDSAVYLCASSLLGAGSRTDTQYFGPGTRLTVL.

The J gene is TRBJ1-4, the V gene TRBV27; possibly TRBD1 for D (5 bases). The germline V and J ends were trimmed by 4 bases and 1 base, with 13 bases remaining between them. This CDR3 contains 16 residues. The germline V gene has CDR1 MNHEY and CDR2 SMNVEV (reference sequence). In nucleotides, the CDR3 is TGTGCCAGCAGTTACCTGGGGAGGGGAACTAATGAAAAACTGTTTTTT. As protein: CASSYLGRGTNEKLFF.

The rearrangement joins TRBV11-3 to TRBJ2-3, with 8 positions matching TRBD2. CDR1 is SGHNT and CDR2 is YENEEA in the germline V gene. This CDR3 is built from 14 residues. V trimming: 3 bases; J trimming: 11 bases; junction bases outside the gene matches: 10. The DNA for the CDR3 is TGTGCCAGCAGCTTGGGACTAGAACCTTTGGTGCAGTATTTT. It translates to CASSLGLEPLVQYF.

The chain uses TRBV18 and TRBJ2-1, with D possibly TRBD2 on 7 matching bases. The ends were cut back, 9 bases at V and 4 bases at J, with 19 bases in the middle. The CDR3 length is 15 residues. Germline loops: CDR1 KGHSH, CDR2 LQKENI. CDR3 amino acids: CASNGGGLLYNEQFF. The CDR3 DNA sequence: TGTGCCAGTAACGGAGGGGGACTATTATACAATGAGCAGTTCTTC.

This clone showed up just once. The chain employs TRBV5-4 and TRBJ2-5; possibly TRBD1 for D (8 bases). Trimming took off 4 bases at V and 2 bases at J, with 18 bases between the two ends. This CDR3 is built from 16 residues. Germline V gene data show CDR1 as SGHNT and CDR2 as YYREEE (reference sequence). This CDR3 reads CASSTDRGGLQETQYF. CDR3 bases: TGTGCCAGCAGCACTGACAGGGGAGGGTTGCAAGAGACCCAGTACTTC. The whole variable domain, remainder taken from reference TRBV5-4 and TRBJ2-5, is ETGVTQSPTHLIKTRGQQVTLRCSSQSGHNTVSWYQQALGQGPQFIFQYYREEENGRGNFPPRFSGLQFPNYSSELNVNALELDDSALYLCASSTDRGGLQETQYFGPGTRLLVL.

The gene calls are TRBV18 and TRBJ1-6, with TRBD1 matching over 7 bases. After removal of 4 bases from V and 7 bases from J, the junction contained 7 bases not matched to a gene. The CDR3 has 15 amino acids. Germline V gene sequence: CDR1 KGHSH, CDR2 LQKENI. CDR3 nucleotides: TGTGCCAGCTCACTGGACAGGACATTAAATTCACCCCTCCACTTT. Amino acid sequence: CASSLDRTLNSPLHF.

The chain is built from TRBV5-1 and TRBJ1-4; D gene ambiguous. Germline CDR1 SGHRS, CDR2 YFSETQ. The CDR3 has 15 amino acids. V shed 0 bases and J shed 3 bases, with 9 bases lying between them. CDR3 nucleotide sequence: TGCGCCAGCAGCTTGGACACGAAGGCTAATGAAAAACTGTTTTTT. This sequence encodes CASSLDTKANEKLFF.

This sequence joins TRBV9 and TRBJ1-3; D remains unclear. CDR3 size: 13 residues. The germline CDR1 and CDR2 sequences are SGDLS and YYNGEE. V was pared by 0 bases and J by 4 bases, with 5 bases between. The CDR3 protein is CASSVGSGNTIYF. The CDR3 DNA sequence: TGTGCCAGCAGCGTAGGTAGCGGAAACACCATATATTTT.